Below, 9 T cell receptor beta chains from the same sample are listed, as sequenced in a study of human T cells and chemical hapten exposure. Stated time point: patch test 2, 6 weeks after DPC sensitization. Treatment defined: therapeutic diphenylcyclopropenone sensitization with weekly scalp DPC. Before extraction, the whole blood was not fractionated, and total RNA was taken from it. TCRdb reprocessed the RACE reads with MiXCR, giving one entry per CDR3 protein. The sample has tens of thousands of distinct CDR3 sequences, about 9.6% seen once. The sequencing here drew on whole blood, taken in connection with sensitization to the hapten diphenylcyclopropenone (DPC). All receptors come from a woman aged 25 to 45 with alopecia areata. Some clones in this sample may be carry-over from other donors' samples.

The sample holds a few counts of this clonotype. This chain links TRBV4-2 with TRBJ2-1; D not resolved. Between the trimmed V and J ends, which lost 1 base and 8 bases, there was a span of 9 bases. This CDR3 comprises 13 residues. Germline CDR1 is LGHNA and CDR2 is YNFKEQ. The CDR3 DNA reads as TGTGCCAGCAGCCAAGGACTCAGCTATGAGCAGTTCTTC. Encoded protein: CASSQGLSYEQFF.

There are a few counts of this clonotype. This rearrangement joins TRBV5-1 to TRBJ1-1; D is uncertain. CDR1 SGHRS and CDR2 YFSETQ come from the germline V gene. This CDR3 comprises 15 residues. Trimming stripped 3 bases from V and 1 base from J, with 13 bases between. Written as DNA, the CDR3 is TGCGCCAGCAGCTCACTTGCCCAACAGAACACTGAAGCTTTCTTT. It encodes CASSSLAQQNTEAFF.

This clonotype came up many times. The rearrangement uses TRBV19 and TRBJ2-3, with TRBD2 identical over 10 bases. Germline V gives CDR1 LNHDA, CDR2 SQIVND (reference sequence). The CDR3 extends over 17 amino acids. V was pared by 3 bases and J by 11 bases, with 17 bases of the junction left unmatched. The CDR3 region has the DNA TGTGCCAGTAGTATCTGGCTAGCGGGGGCGTACGAACTTGGGCAGTATTTT. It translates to CASSIWLAGAYELGQYF.

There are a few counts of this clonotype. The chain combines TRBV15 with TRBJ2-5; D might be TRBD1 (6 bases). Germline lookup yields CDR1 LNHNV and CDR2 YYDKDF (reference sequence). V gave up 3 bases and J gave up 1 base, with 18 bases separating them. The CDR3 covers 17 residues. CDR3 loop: CATSSRQGQRVQETQYF. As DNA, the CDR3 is TGTGCCACCAGCAGCCGGCAGGGGCAGAGGGTCCAAGAGACCCAGTACTTC.

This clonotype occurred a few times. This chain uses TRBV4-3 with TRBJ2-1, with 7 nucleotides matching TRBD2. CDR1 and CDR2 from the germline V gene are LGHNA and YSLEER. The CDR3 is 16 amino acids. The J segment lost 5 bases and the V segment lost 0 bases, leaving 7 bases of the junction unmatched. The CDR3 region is CASSQDEGGGHNEQFF. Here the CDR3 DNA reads TGCGCCAGCAGCCAAGATGAGGGCGGGGGTCACAATGAGCAGTTCTTC.

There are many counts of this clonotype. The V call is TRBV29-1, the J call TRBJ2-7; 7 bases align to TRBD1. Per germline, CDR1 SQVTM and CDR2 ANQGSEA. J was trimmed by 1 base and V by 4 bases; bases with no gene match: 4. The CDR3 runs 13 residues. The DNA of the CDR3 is TGCAGCGTTGGGAACAGGGGTTCCTACGAGCAGTACTTC. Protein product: CSVGNRGSYEQYF.

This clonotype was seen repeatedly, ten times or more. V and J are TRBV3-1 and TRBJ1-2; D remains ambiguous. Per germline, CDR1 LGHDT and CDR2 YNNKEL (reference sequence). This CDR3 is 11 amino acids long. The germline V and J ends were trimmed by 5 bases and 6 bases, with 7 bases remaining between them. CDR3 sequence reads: CASSEKNGYTF. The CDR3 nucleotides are TGTGCCAGCAGCGAAAAGAATGGCTACACCTTC. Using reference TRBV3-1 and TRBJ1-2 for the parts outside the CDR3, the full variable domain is DTAVSQTPKYLVTQMGNDKSIKCEQNLGHDTMYWYKQDSKKFLKIMFSYNNKELIINETVPNRFSPKSPDKAHLNLHINSLELGDSAVYFCASSEKNGYTFGSGTRLTVV.

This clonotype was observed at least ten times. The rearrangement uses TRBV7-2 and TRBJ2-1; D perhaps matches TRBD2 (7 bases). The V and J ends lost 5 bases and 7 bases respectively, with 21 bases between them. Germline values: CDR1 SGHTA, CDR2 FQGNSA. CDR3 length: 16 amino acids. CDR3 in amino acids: CASSGSLRGLGNEQFF. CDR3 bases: TGTGCCAGCAGCGGGAGCTTGCGGGGGCTGGGGAATGAGCAGTTCTTC.

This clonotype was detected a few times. The CDR3 sequence is CASSQVDSIEQYF. CDR3 sequence (DNA): TGTGCCAGCAGCCAAGTAGACAGTATCGAGCAGTACTTC. The V call is TRBV4-2, the J call TRBJ2-7; tentative D call: TRBD1 (5 bases). The germline V gene encodes CDR1 LGHNA and CDR2 YNFKEQ. The CDR3 is 13 residues long. V was trimmed by 1 base and J by 6 bases, leaving 10 bases between them.